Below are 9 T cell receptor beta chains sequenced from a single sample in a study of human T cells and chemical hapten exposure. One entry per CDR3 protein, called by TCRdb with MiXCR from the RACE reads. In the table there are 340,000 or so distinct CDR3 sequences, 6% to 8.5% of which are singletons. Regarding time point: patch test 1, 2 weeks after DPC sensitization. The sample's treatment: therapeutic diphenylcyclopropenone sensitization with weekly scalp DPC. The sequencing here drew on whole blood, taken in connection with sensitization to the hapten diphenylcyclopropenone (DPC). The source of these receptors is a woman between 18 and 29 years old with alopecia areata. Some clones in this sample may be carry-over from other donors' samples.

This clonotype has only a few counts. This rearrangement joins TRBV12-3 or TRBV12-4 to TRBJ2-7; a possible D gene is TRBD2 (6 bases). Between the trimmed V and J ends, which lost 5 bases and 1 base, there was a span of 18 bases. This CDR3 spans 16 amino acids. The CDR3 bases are TGTGCCAGCAGTCCACCAGATGGGGGGAGGTCCTACGAGCAGTACTTC. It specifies CASSPPDGGRSYEQYF.

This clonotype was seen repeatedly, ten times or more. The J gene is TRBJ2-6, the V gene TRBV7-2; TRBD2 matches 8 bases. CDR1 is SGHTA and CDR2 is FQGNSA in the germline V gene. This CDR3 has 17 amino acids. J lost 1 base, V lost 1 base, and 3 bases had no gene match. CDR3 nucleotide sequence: TGTGCCAGCAGCTTAGTTAGCGGGGTTTCTGGGGCCAACGTCCTGACTTTC. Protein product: CASSLVSGVSGANVLTF.

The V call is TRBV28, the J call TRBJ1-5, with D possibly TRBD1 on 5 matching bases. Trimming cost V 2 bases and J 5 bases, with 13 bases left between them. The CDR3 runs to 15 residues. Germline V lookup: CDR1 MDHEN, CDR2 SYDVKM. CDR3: CASSLGTGGYQPQHF. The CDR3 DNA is TGTGCCAGCAGTTTAGGGACCGGTGGCTATCAGCCCCAGCATTTT.

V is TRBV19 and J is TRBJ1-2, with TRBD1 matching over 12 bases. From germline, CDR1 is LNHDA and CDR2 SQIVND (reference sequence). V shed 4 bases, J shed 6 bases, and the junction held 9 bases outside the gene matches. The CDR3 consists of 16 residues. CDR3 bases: TGTGCCAGTAGTACCTTCCCGGGACAGGGGGCTAATGGCTACACCTTC. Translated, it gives CASSTFPGQGANGYTF.

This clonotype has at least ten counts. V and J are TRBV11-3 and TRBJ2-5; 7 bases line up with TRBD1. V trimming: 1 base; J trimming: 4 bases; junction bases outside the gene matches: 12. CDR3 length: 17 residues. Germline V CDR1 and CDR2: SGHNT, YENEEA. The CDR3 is CASSLGTRDSPRETQYF. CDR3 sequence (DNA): TGTGCCAGCAGCTTAGGAACCCGGGACAGCCCAAGAGAGACCCAGTACTTC.

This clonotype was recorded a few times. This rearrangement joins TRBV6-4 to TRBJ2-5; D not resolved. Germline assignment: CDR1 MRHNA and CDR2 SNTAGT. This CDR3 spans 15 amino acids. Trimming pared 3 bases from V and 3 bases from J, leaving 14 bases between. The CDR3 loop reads CASSDSPGEKETQYF. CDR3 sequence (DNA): TGTGCCAGCAGTGATTCGCCTGGCGAAAAAGAGACCCAGTACTTC.

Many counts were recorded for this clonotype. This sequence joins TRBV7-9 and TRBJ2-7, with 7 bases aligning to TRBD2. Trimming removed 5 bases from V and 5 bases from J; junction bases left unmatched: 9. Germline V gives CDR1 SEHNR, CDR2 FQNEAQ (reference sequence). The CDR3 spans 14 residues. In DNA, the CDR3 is TGTGCCAGCAGCCATCGGGGGGTCCAGAACGAGCAGTACTTC. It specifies CASSHRGVQNEQYF. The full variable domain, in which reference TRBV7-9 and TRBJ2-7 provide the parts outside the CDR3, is DTGVSQNPRHKITKRGQNVTFRCDPISEHNRLYWYRQTLGQGPEFLTYFQNEAQLEKSRLLSDRFSAERPKGSFSTLEIQRTEQGDSAMYLCASSHRGVQNEQYFGPGTRLTVT.

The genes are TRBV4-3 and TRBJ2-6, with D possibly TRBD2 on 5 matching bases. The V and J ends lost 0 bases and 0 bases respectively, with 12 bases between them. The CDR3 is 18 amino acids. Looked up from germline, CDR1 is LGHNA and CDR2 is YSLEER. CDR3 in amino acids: CASSQEEGRRSGANVLTF. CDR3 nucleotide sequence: TGCGCCAGCAGCCAAGAAGAGGGCCGGCGCTCTGGGGCCAACGTCCTGACTTTC.

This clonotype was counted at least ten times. The CDR3 sequence: CASSLRPGPGPEQYF. The CDR3 DNA follows: TGCGCCAGCAGCCTCCGTCCGGGGCCCGGCCCCGAGCAGTACTTC. The J gene is TRBJ2-7, the V gene TRBV4-1, with D perhaps TRBD1 or TRBD2 (5 bases each). The CDR3 totals 15 residues. Germline CDR1 MGHRA, CDR2 YSYEKL. V was pared by 4 bases and J by 6 bases, with 19 bases between.